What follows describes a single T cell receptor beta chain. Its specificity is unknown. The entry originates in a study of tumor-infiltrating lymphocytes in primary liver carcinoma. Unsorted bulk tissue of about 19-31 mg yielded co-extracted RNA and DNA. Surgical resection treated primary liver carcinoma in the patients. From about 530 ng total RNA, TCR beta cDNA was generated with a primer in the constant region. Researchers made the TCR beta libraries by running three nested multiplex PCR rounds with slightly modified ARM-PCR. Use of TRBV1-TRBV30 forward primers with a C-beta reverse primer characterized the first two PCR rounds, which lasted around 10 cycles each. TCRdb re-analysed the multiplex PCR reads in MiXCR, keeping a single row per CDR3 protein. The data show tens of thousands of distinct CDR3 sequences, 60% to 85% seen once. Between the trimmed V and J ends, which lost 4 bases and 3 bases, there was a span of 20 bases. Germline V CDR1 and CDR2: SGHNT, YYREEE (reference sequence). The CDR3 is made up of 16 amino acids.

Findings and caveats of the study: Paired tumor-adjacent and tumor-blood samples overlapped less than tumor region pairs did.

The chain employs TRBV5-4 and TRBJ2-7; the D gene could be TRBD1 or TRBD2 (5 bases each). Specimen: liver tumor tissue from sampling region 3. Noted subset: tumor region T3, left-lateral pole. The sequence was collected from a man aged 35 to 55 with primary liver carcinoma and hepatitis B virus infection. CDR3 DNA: TGTGCCAGCAGCAATGACGGGGCTACCGGTGGCTACGAGCAGTACTTC. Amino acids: CASSNDGATGGYEQYF.